The 18 T cell receptor beta chains reported below all come from one sample, sequenced in a study of cytomegalovirus exposure and HLA in healthy donors. The study ran its PCR with 60 Vbeta and 13 Jbeta primers. The assay was immunoSEQ multiplex PCR, and TCRdb's table has in-frame clones only and misses some. The sample contains about 150,000 clones, around four fifths of which appear only once. Sequenced sample: PBMCs. The receptors originated from a male donor in good health and CMV-seronegative.

CDR3 sequence (DNA): TGTGCCACCCTCGGGAAGGGGGACACCGGGGAGCTGTTTTTT. It yields the protein CATLGKGDTGELFF. The chain recombines TRBV5-4 with TRBJ2-2; D might be TRBD1 (6 bases). Trimming removed 9 bases at V and 3 bases at J, with 15 bases between. CDR1 and CDR2 from the germline V gene are SGHNT and YYREEE (reference sequence). This CDR3 region has 14 residues.

This rearrangement joins TRBV5-4 to TRBJ1-3; 8 bases match TRBD1. V was clipped by 0 bases and J by 1 base; unmatched bases: 6. The CDR3 is made up of 17 amino acids. Looked up from germline, CDR1 is SGHNT and CDR2 is YYREEE (reference sequence). CDR3 sequence: CASSLAPNRGSGNTIYF. The CDR3, as DNA: TGTGCCAGCAGCTTGGCCCCGAACAGGGGGTCTGGAAACACCATATATTTT.

The V gene is TRBV11-2, the J gene TRBJ2-1, with a tentative D call TRBD1 (5 bases). The germline V gene encodes CDR1 SGHAT and CDR2 FQNNGV. CDR3 size: 15 residues. The V and J ends lost 3 bases and 5 bases respectively, with 14 bases between them. CDR3 sequence (DNA): TGTGCCAGCAGCTTCAACAACCAGGGAAACAATGAGCAGTTCTTC. It codes for CASSFNNQGNNEQFF.

CDR3 residues: CASSLGGQGGTGELFF. CDR3 in DNA: TGTGCCAGCAGCTTGGGGGGTCAGGGAGGAACCGGGGAGCTGTTTTTT. The chain couples TRBV5-4 to TRBJ2-2; a possible D gene is TRBD2 (6 bases). The CDR3 runs 16 residues. V was pared by 0 bases and J by 5 bases, with 14 bases between. The germline CDR1 and CDR2 sequences are SGHNT and YYREEE (reference sequence).

The J gene is TRBJ1-2, the V gene TRBV10-3, with 7 bases that match TRBD1. The CDR3 sequence is 16 residues long. Trimming at V came to 6 bases and at J to 4 bases, leaving 14 bases not matched to a gene. CDR1 and CDR2 (germline): ENHRY, SYGVKD. For the CDR3, the DNA is TGTGCCATCAGGGACACACTTTCGACAGGGTTCTATGGCTACACCTTC. The encoded protein is CAIRDTLSTGFYGYTF.

In nucleotides, the CDR3 is TGTGCCACCAGCAGAACAAACACCGGGGAGCTGTTTTTT. This sequence encodes CATSRTNTGELFF. The J gene is TRBJ2-2, the V gene TRBV15; D uncertain. The V end lost 2 bases, the J end lost 2 bases, and 3 bases lay between the germline ends. The CDR3 has 13 amino acids. Germline loops: CDR1 LNHNV, CDR2 YYDKDF (reference sequence).

This clone turned up a few times. The V call is TRBV21-1, the J call TRBJ2-2; the table's D call TRBD1 went unverified against the DNA. TRBV21-1 is flagged as a pseudogene. The CDR3 sequence is 15 residues long. CDR3 sequence: CASSNGDRPTGELFF. Here the CDR3 DNA reads TGTGCCAGCAGCAATGGGGACAGGCCCACCGGGGAGCTGTTTTTT.

The count of this clone is one. The CDR3 DNA sequence: TGCGCCAGCAGCCAAGATCGAATAGCCCGGAGTAATGAGCAGTTCTTC. Protein sequence: CASSQDRIARSNEQFF. V is TRBV4-3 and J is TRBJ2-1; the D is unclear. Trimming took off 0 bases at V and 7 bases at J, with 16 bases between the two ends. Germline values: CDR1 LGHNA, CDR2 YSLEER. The CDR3 length is 16 residues.

The chain couples TRBV12-5 to TRBJ2-7; TRBD2 aligns across 7 bases. Germline lookup yields CDR1 LGHNT and CDR2 FRNRAP. The length of the CDR3 is 16 residues. V lost 2 bases, J lost 4 bases, and 11 bases stayed unmatched. The CDR3 region has the DNA TGTGCTAGTGGTTTGAAAGTGGGGGGGAATTGGTACGAGCAGTACTTC. It specifies CASGLKVGGNWYEQYF.

The count of this clone is one. The chain links TRBV30 to TRBJ1-1; tentative D call: TRBD1 (5 bases). Germline CDR1 and CDR2: GTSNPN and SVGIG (reference sequence). V lost 1 base and J 6 bases, leaving 18 bases between the germline ends. There are 15 residues in the CDR3. Here the CDR3 DNA reads TGTGCCTGGAGTGGGGGGGGGATTTGGGTGGCTGAAGCTTTCTTT. This encodes CAWSGGGIWVAEAFF. The entire variable domain, with the rest obtained from reference TRBV30 and TRBJ1-1, is as follows: SQTIHQWPATLVQPVGSPLSLECTVEGTSNPNLYWYRQAAGRGLQLLFYSVGIGQISSEVPQNLSASRPQDRQFILSSKKLLLSDSGFYLCAWSGGGIWVAEAFFGQGTRLTVV.

The rearrangement links TRBV5-6 to TRBJ1-4; TRBD1 matches at 7 bases. The CDR3 contains 18 residues. Per germline, CDR1 SGHDT and CDR2 YYEEEE. J gave up 3 bases and V 4 bases, and 15 bases lay outside the gene matches. CDR3 coding DNA: TGTGCCAGCAGCCAAGACAGGGATCTGGAGTGGGCTAATGAAAAACTGTTTTTT. Protein sequence: CASSQDRDLEWANEKLFF.

The V call is TRBV30, the J call TRBJ2-7; 7 nucleotides agree with TRBD2. This CDR3 has 13 residues. The germline V gene encodes CDR1 GTSNPN and CDR2 SVGIG (reference sequence). V shed 3 bases, J shed 6 bases, and the junction held 8 bases outside the gene matches. The chain's CDR3 is CAWRLPWGGEQYF. The CDR3 DNA reads as TGTGCCTGGAGACTCCCCTGGGGGGGCGAGCAGTACTTC.

The V call is TRBV7-2, the J call TRBJ1-5; no definite D call. V lost 1 base and J lost 3, with 4 bases in between. CDR1 and CDR2 (germline): SGHTA, FQGNSA. There are 13 residues in the CDR3. The CDR3 sequence is CASSLGANQPQHF. For the CDR3, the DNA is TGTGCCAGCAGCTTAGGGGCCAATCAGCCCCAGCATTTT.

The chain employs TRBV6-4 and TRBJ2-3; D may be TRBD2 (6 bases). Trimming stripped 4 bases from V and 6 bases from J, with 23 bases between. This CDR3 spans 17 amino acids. Germline lookup yields CDR1 MRHNA and CDR2 SNTAGT. This chain's CDR3 is CASSVTFGGDRGDTQYF. DNA for the CDR3: TGTGCCAGCAGTGTTACGTTTGGAGGGGACCGGGGGGATACGCAGTATTTT.

This clone was counted once. In DNA, the CDR3 is TGCGCCATCTTACAGGGGGTCGAAGCTTTCTTT. As protein: CAILQGVEAFF. The chain is built from TRBV10-1 and TRBJ1-1, with 8 bases matching TRBD1. J was trimmed by 8 bases and V by 10 bases; bases with no gene match: 6. The germline gives CDR1 WNHNN, CDR2 SYGVQD (reference sequence). The CDR3 length is 11 residues.

This chain links TRBV5-1 with TRBJ2-2; perhaps TRBD2 as D (7 bases). Trimming stripped 6 bases from V and 5 bases from J, with 20 bases between. CDR3 size: 16 residues. CDR1 and CDR2 from the germline V gene are SGHRS and YFSETQ. The CDR3 DNA reads TGCGCCAGCAATGGGGGGGGCTTTACAAGTACCGGGGAGCTGTTTTTT. Its translation: CASNGGGFTSTGELFF.

This clone occurred once. The rearrangement uses TRBV5-1 and TRBJ2-7; 9 nucleotides align to TRBD1. The junction had 8 bases not matched to a gene; V was cut back by 3 bases and J by 1 base. The germline V gene has CDR1 SGHRS and CDR2 YFSETQ. The CDR3 covers 16 residues. This CDR3 reads CASSWGGTGPSYEQYF. CDR3 bases: TGCGCCAGCAGCTGGGGCGGGACAGGGCCTTCCTACGAGCAGTACTTC.

As regards this clone: The junction shows a germline mismatch at one end, possibly a read error. CDR3 region: CATREGQGGRVAYEQYF. The CDR3 nucleotides read TGTGCCACCAGGGAGGGACAGGGGGGGCGGGTGGCCTACGAGCAATACTTC. The chain combines TRBV15 with TRBJ2-7, with 11 bases that match TRBD1. Per germline, CDR1 LNHNV and CDR2 YYDKDF (reference sequence). The CDR3 has 17 residues.